This entry lists 10 T cell receptor beta chains sequenced from one sample in a study of blood T cell repertoires in COVID-19. The method was immunoSEQ multiplex PCR; TCRdb's version includes in-frame clones alone and lacks a portion of them. Altogether 200,000 to 250,000 clones are present, 75% to 90% being singletons, with the ten largest covering roughly 2.6%. Input material: peripheral blood. All receptors derive from a man aged 25 to 45 with COVID-19, enrolled during active disease.

V and J are TRBV7-3 and TRBJ2-1, with no clear D. Trimming shortened V by 5 bases and J by 8 bases, and 19 bases separated the two germline ends. Germline CDR1 is SGHTA and CDR2 is FQGTGA. This CDR3 has 15 residues. CDR3 nucleotide sequence: TGTGCCAGCAGCCCAACCGGGTCTTTCGGAGATGAGCAGTTCTTC. It is translated as CASSPTGSFGDEQFF.

This sequence joins TRBV6-2 or TRBV6-3 and TRBJ1-1; D perhaps matches TRBD1 (5 bases). Germline loops: CDR1 MNHEY, CDR2 SVGEGT. V shed 4 bases and J shed 1 base, with 10 bases lying between them. This CDR3 comprises 14 residues. This chain's CDR3 is CASSLGVPNTEAFF. CDR3 DNA sequence: TGTGCCAGCAGTTTAGGGGTCCCGAACACTGAAGCTTTCTTT.

V and J are TRBV12-5 and TRBJ2-1; 9 nucleotides line up with TRBD2. Germline CDR1 reads LGHNT; CDR2 reads FRNRAP. Unmatched junction bases numbered 4, after V lost 3 bases and J lost 1 base. The CDR3 length is 16 residues. CDR3 amino acids: CASGFRSGRSYNEQFF. The CDR3 nucleotides are TGTGCTAGTGGTTTCCGAAGCGGGAGGTCCTACAATGAGCAGTTCTTC.

The chain couples TRBV11-2 to TRBJ1-2, with no clear D. Germline V gene data show CDR1 as SGHAT and CDR2 as FQNNGV. The CDR3 has 13 residues. Trimming left V 4 bases short and J 6 bases short, with 12 bases between. The CDR3 reads CASSSRGSDGYTF. CDR3 nucleotides: TGTGCCAGCAGCTCGCGAGGTTCTGATGGCTACACCTTC. The whole variable domain, filled in from reference TRBV11-2 and TRBJ1-2, reads EAGVAQSPRYKIIEKRQSVAFWCNPISGHATLYWYQQILGQGPKLLIQFQNNGVVDDSQLPKDRFSAERLKGVDSTLKIQPAKLEDSAVYLCASSSRGSDGYTFGSGTRLTVV.

The rearrangement links TRBV27 to TRBJ2-7; 9 bases are shared with TRBD2. The V segment lost 2 bases and the J segment 3 bases; nucleotides outside the gene matches: 2. Germline lookup yields CDR1 MNHEY and CDR2 SMNVEV (reference sequence). This CDR3 is 14 amino acids long. The CDR3 bases are TGTGCCAGCAGTTTACTAGCGGGAAACTACGAGCAGTACTTC. Amino acid sequence: CASSLLAGNYEQYF.

The V gene is TRBV27, the J gene TRBJ1-5; 9 bases line up with TRBD1. V was pared by 7 bases and J by 0 bases, with 4 bases of the junction left unmatched. The CDR3 spans 15 residues. Per germline, CDR1 MNHEY and CDR2 SMNVEV (reference sequence). CDR3 bases: TGTGCCAGCAACCCGGGACAGGGTAGCAATCAGCCCCAGCATTTT. Protein product: CASNPGQGSNQPQHF.

This chain joins TRBV7-2 and TRBJ2-7, with TRBD2 matching over 10 bases. Germline trimming cut 1 base from V and 7 bases from J; bases unmatched to any gene: 7. Germline lookup yields CDR1 SGHTA and CDR2 FQGNSA. This CDR3 comprises 15 residues. The CDR3 loop is CASSLVAGGSREQYF. CDR3 in DNA: TGTGCCAGCAGCTTAGTAGCGGGGGGCTCGCGGGAGCAGTACTTC.

The chain joins TRBV18 to TRBJ1-2; D perhaps matches TRBD1 (5 bases). The V end was cut by 1 base, the J end by 3 bases, with 12 bases between. The CDR3 consists of 15 residues. Germline CDR1 is KGHSH and CDR2 is LQKENI. This chain's CDR3 is CASSPLIPGDYGYTF. The CDR3 DNA follows: TGTGCCAGCTCACCACTTATACCGGGGGACTATGGCTACACCTTC.

The chain joins TRBV7-2 to TRBJ1-3, with 7 positions matching TRBD1. Germline CDR1 and CDR2: SGHTA and FQGNSA. This CDR3 is 15 amino acids long. The trim removed 4 bases at V and 3 bases at J, leaving 6 bases unmatched. This CDR3 is CASSSPTGSGNTIYF. CDR3 bases: TGTGCCAGCAGCTCCCCGACAGGGAGTGGAAACACCATATATTTT.

V and J are TRBV9 and TRBJ1-2; D not resolved. Per germline, CDR1 SGDLS and CDR2 YYNGEE. V dropped 0 bases and J dropped 2 bases, with 5 bases sitting between them. The CDR3 runs 13 residues. The CDR3 sequence: CASSVGMNYGYTF. DNA for the CDR3: TGTGCCAGCAGCGTAGGTATGAACTATGGCTACACCTTC.